The text below deals with one T cell receptor beta chain. Only a few counts were recorded for this clone. There is no known antigen for this receptor. Per-base quality was not reported, and no clone a single base away is much larger than it. The germline V end is reduced by 6 bases and the J end by 5 bases; junction bases left unmatched: 9. CDR1 and CDR2 (MNHNS, SASEGT) derive from the germline V gene. From the cysteine through the phenylalanine, the CDR3 covers 15 amino acids. The kept DNA is CDR3 alone, 45 bases in frame from the first base. The data originate from a study of cytomegalovirus exposure and HLA in healthy donors (dated by TCRdb to between 2016 and 2019). Study-wide context: According to an earlier analysis of several hundred of the donors, about 179 million T cells yielded 100 million or so unique TCR beta sequences and about 300 Gb of sequence data. An early release that covered 500 to 800 HLA-typed donors contained about 300 gigabases of sequencing data and tens of millions of unique TCR sequences. Of the 350 to 450 genotyped donors, approximately 80% fell in the genetic ancestry cluster associated with self-reported Caucasian donors. The study aimed to test whether cataloging public T cell receptors could reveal signatures of past pathogen exposure. The T cell repertoires of 666 subjects were profiled by immunosequencing and related to cytomegalovirus serostatus. Besides the first cohort of approximately 670 subjects, a separate validation cohort made up of 120 different subjects was used. The study combined high-throughput TCR immunosequencing, statistical association of individual TCRs with disease status, and machine learning to predict cytomegalovirus infection status. A later analysis re-examined previously published TCR beta repertoires from 600 to 700 donors and added high-resolution HLA genotyping to investigate patterns of TCR occurrence. Rather than drawing on any new phenotypic data, the later analysis identified candidate immune exposures from TCR beta sequences and the way those sequences occurred across donors. In an earlier analysis of roughly 540 of the donors, high-throughput TCR beta sequencing was used to judge whether each TCR beta V gene segment behaved as functional or pseudogenic. Alongside the repertoire data, information on donor age, sex, ethnicity and CMV serostatus was compiled. A later genetic analysis used genome-wide SNP genotypes for about 65% of the roughly 670 donors, treating that subset as a discovery cohort. All discovery cohort repertoires had been generated using a single sequencing platform. HLA typing covered class I and class II loci at four-digit resolution. Typing coverage differed by locus: A, B, C, DRB1 and DQB1 were typed in roughly 620-630 donors, DQA1 in 500 to 550, DPA1 in 600 to 610, and DPB1 in approximately 450. Because of strong linkage in the cohort, a few DR-DQ haplotypes were treated as single units for association and clustering. Across some 400 genotyped donors of the cohort, an average of about 220,000 unique TCR beta nucleotide sequences per donor were sequenced, and roughly 17% of those sequences were non-productive. The paper as a whole reports these results and caveats: In a later analysis, HLA-associated TCR beta chains were found to be more clonally expanded and to have lower generation probabilities than equally common non-associated chains. Some IMGT-functional V segments, including TRBV6-2 and TRBV6-3, could not be told apart with the 87-base-pair reads, so those segments were excluded. Most CMV-associated TCR beta chains appeared to be HLA-restricted in a later analysis, and the HLA associations seemed to be driven largely by CMV exposure. In this cohort, only TCR beta chains were sequenced, and detectable features were limited by the absence of alpha or paired-chain data. HLA typing was unavailable for some donors at each locus, so association tests used only the typed subset. Across donors, most TCR sequences were observed very rarely, whereas some public TCRs were present in many individuals. A later genetic analysis reported fewer N-insertions in productive TCRs among donors in an Asian-associated ancestry cluster than the approximately 670-donor mean. A later analysis associated 15,000 or so TCR beta sequences with specific HLA alleles at a false discovery rate of 0.05. Several of the top co-occurrence clusters appeared to be linked to parvovirus B19, influenza, CMV and Epstein-Barr virus, according to a later analysis. A few of the identified cytomegalovirus-associated TCR beta chains were confirmed in vitro to be specific for cytomegalovirus antigens. A later genetic analysis associated a missense DCLRE1C variant with V-gene and J-gene trimming of TCR beta chains, and an independent cohort replicated the association. In both the original and validation cohorts, the classifier was reported to diagnose cytomegalovirus status with high specificity and sensitivity. A further reported finding was that TCR beta sequences accurately predicted the HLA-A and HLA-B alleles for most subjects in the first cohort. Sequencing depth was assumed to be roughly uniform across donors in the presence/absence analyses, though that assumption may not hold. Because counts were too low, about 18 rarely observed V segments, including chromosome 9 orphons, were excluded from the earlier analysis of several hundred of the donors. In an earlier analysis of about 600 of the donors, most TCR beta V segments appeared in productive rearrangements about 90% or about 30% of the time, broadly matching IMGT annotations. The study gave a list of over 150 TCR beta chains associated with cytomegalovirus. A cluster of highly shared sequence variants was judged likely to represent a technical artifact of the sequencing pipeline. Linkage disequilibrium might explain the correlated functional status among segregating V segments, but an unknown experimental factor could not be ruled out. Assigning TCR associations to individual alleles was difficult when HLA alleles, especially DR and DQ, strongly co-occurred. For the cohort, immune exposure information was limited to CMV serostatus. In a later analysis, TCR association rates were found to vary across HLA loci, with the most associated TCRs seen for DRB1 alleles and the fewest for HLA-C alleles. The authors suggested that the approach could potentially be extended to other disease states and immunological phenotypes.

The cohort consisted of 650 to 850 healthy bone marrow donors. Cohort members were all nominally healthy when sampled, although unrecorded immune exposures were likely present. The donor was CMV seronegative and was included in the group of hundreds of seronegative cohort members. Every donor gave a peripheral blood sample, and the peripheral blood mononuclear cells from that sample were used for TCR beta sequencing. The Qiagen DNeasy Blood Extraction Kit was used to extract genomic DNA from the blood cell samples. Library construction relied on the immunoSEQ multiplex PCR assay. For the multiplex PCR, a mixture combining 60 forward primers for TCR Vbeta segments and 13 reverse primers for TCR Jbeta segments was used. Amplification of the CDR3 region of rearranged TCR beta genes was performed with a multiplex PCR assay on genomic DNA. The Illumina HiSeq System was used to sequence the amplified TCR beta libraries as 87-base-pair reads. The original pipeline was this. A later analysis counted some 74 million unique TCR beta chains across the 600 to 850 repertoires, and 10 million to 12 million of these chains were shared by at least two donors. Raw reads were error-corrected and collapsed into unique sequences with a nearest-neighbor algorithm that merged closely related sequences to remove PCR and sequencing errors. V, D and J gene segments were assigned by aligning CDR3 sequences to IMGT reference sequences. For a sequence to be retained, a match of at least six nucleotides was required to both a V gene segment and a J gene segment. A rearrangement counted as productive if the CDR3 had no stop codons and remained in frame with V and J, and every other rearrangement counted as non-productive. Following IMGT convention, CDR3 was defined as the stretch from the second conserved V-encoded cysteine up to the conserved J-encoded phenylalanine. In an earlier analysis of around 600 of the donors, sequences lacking an unambiguous match to a single V gene segment were excluded. In an earlier analysis of about 590 of the donors, a V segment was called functional when productive rearrangements were above 56.7%, and segregating when the standard deviation between donors exceeded 5%. A statistical classification framework was built to diagnose cytomegalovirus status from the catalog of TCR beta chain sequences. V and J gene assignment, in a later analysis, came from comparing TCR nucleotide sequences with IMGT/GENE-DB human TR gene sequences. A later analysis assigned CDR3 sequences and most-parsimonious VDJ recombination scenarios with the TCRdist pipeline. In a later analysis, each TCR beta chain was defined by its CDR3 amino acid sequence together with its V-gene family, and reads lacking a unique V-gene family were excluded. A later analysis removed 600 or so highly shared, low-generation-probability nucleotide sequences to deal with suspected cross-contamination and a sequencing artifact. In a later analysis, a clonal expansion index for each public chain was calculated from normalized within-repertoire ranks of inferred template counts. In a later analysis, generation probabilities were computed with a VDJ recombination model fitted to out-of-frame rearrangements, and the resulting probabilities were checked against IGoR. In a later analysis, hypergeometric tests were used to score TCR-TCR, TCR-HLA and TCR-CMV co-occurrence, with a repertoire-size bias correction applied to TCR pairs. False discovery rates were estimated in a later analysis by permuting HLA or CMV assignments 20 times. A later analysis grouped co-occurring TCRs with DBSCAN, adding TCRdist sequence similarity when clustering within HLA-allele-positive subsets. Co-occurrence clustering excluded repertoires with fewer than 30,000 or more than 120,000 public chains, plus five with anomalous nucleotide sharing. TCRdb took this table from immuneACCESS and kept in-frame rearrangements with V and J called. Such tables lack part of the clones; where checked against another copy, unresolved V genes explain under half of the gap, and the rest is unexplained. The V and J calls and clone size are taken from that table; D and trimming were inferred from the DNA. The sample records over 150,000 clones, around 75% of which are singletons. About 2.7% of the sample is in the top ten clones.

Specimen: PBMCs. Recombination joined TRBV6-1 with TRBJ1-5, and 8 junctional nucleotides match TRBD1. The TCR comes from a male donor in good health and CMV-seronegative. This receptor carries the CDR3 CASRGLGQGDQPQHF. The nucleotide sequence is TGTGCCAGCAGGGGACTCGGACAGGGAGATCAGCCCCAGCATTTT.